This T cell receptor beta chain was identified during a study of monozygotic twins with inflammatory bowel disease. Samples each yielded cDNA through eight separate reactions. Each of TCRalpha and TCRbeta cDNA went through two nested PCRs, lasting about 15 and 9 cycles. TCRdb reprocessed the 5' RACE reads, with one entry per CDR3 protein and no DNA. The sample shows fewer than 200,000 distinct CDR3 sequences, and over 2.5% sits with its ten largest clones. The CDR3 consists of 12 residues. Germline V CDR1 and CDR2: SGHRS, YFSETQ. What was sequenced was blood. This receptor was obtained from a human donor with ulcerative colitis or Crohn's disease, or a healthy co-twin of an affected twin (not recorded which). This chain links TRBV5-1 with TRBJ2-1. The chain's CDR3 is CASRRDYNEQFF.